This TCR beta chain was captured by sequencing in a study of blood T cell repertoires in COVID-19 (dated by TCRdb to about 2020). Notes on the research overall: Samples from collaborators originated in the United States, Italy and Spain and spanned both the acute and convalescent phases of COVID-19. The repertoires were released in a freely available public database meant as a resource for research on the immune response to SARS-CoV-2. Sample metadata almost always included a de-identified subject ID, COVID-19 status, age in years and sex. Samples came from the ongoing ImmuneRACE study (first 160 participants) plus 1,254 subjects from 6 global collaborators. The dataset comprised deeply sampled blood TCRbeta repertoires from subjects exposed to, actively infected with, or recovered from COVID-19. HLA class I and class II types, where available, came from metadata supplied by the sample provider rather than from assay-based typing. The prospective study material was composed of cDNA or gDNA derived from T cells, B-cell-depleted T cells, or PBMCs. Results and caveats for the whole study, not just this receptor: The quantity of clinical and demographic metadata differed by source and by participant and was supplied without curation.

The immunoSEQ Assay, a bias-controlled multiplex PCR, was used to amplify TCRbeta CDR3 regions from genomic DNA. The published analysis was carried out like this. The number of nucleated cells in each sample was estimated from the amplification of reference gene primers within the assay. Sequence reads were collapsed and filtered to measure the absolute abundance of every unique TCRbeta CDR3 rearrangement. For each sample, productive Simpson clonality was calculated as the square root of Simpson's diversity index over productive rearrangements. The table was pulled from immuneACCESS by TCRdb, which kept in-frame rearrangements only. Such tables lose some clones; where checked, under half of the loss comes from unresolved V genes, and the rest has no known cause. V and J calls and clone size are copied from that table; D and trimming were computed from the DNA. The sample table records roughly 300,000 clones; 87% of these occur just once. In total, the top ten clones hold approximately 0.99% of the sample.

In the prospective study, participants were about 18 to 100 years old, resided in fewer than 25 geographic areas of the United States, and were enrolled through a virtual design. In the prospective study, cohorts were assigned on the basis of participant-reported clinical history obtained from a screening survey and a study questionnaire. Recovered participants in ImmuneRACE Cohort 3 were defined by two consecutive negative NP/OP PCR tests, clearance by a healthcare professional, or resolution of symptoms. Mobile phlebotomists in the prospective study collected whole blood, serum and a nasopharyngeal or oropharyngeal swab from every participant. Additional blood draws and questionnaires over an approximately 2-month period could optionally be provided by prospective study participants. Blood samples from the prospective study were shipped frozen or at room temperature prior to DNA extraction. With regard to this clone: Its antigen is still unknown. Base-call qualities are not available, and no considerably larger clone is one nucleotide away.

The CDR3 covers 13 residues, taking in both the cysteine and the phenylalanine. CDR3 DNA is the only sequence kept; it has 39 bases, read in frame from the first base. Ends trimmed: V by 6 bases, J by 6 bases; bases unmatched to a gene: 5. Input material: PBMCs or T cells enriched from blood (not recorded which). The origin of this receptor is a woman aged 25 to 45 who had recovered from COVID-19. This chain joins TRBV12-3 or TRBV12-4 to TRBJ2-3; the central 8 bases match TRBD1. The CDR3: CASSRRQGDTQYF. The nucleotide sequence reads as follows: TGTGCCAGCAGCCGAAGACAGGGGGATACGCAGTATTTT.